Below, 3 T cell receptor beta chains from the same sample are listed, as sequenced in a study of identical twins. TCRdb re-derived calls from the 5' RACE reads in MiXCR, one entry per CDR3 protein. The table includes over 500,000 distinct CDR3 sequences, approximately 22% detected once. This sample also appeared in a second study, on T cells expressing NK-cell markers.

The specimen was CD4+ T cells sorted from blood. These receptors were taken from a woman in her late teens or twenties in good health.

The CDR3 spells CASSVEGGTQYF. CDR3 DNA: TGTGCCAGCAGCGTAGAAGGTGGGACCCAGTACTTC. The chain is built from TRBV9 and TRBJ2-5; D remains unclear. CDR1 and CDR2 (germline): SGDLS, YYNGEE. This CDR3 comprises 12 residues. The germline V and J ends were trimmed by 0 bases and 7 bases, with 7 bases remaining between them. The complete variable domain, with remaining parts taken from reference TRBV9 and TRBJ2-5, reads DSGVTQTPKHLITATGQRVTLRCSPRSGDLSVYWYQQSLDQGLQFLIQYYNGEERAKGNILERFSAQQFPDLHSELNLSSLELGDSALYFCASSVEGGTQYFGPGTRLLVL.

This rearrangement joins TRBV12-3 or TRBV12-4 to TRBJ2-2; 14 positions match TRBD2. The CDR3 covers 17 residues. The J segment lost 7 bases and the V segment lost 4 bases, leaving 8 bases of the junction unmatched. The CDR3 sequence: CASSSRGTSGSGGELFF. In DNA form, the CDR3 reads TGTGCCAGCAGTTCCCGTGGGACTAGCGGGAGTGGCGGGGAGCTGTTTTTT.

This clonotype was found a few times. The chain is built from TRBV12-3 or TRBV12-4 and TRBJ2-4; D uncertain. CDR3 length: 13 amino acids. V lost 3 bases and J 4 bases, leaving 7 bases between the germline ends. In nucleotides, the CDR3 is TGTGCCAGCAGTTTGGGCGGTAAAAACATTCAGTACTTC. Amino acids: CASSLGGKNIQYF.